The 2 T cell receptor beta chains listed next were all sequenced from one sample in a study of CD8 T cells in ankylosing spondylitis. TCRdb used MiXCR to reprocess the 5' RACE reads, holding one entry per CDR3 protein. The repertoire holds 250,000 to 300,000 distinct CDR3 sequences, 15% to 20% seen once, with around 30% in the top ten. Sequencing was done on a sample of blood, either unsorted or a sorted T cell fraction (not recorded which). These receptors were taken from a male donor with ankylosing spondylitis or in good health (not recorded which).

In this sample, this clonotype turned up many times. The rearrangement uses TRBV4-1 and TRBJ2-7; D ambiguous. The CDR3 totals 14 residues. Germline-derived CDR1 and CDR2 are MGHRA and YSYEKL. Trimming stripped 1 base from V and 4 bases from J, with 11 bases between. The CDR3 protein is CASSQGWGRYEQYF. Written as DNA, the CDR3 is TGCGCCAGCAGCCAAGGGTGGGGTAGATACGAGCAGTACTTC.

This clonotype was seen many times. This chain uses TRBV19 with TRBJ2-7; 7 bases fit TRBD1. V was pared by 4 bases and J by 0 bases, with 3 bases of the junction left unmatched. In germline, CDR1 is LNHDA, CDR2 SQIVND (reference sequence). The CDR3 consists of 14 residues. The CDR3 region is CASSTTGSSYEQYF. The CDR3 DNA is TGTGCCAGTAGTACGACAGGGAGCTCCTACGAGCAGTACTTC.